This T cell receptor (beta chain) was sequenced for a study of T cell responses to AZD1222 COVID-19 vaccine. Profiling relied on immunoSEQ multiplex PCR, and the TCRdb table lists in-frame clones only, not all of them. This table holds tens of thousands of clones, around 81% found once. This clone came up once. Its antigen remains unknown. Study conclusions and caveats: At baseline, just 5 or 6 AZD1222 recipients tested seropositive. A mostly white British donor set with more females was recruited, and clonal diversity was possibly underestimated. Every sample of the repertoires postdated the peak T cell response.

The sequencing used peripheral blood, collected on day 0 of AZD1222 vaccination. This sequence originates from an adult in good health.

The CDR3 region has the DNA TGTGCCAGCAGTGTTGGGACAGGGGGAGGGCATGAAAAACTGTTTTTT. Translation: CASSVGTGGGHEKLFF. V gene TRBV28 combines with J gene TRBJ1-4; 11 bases line up with TRBD1. The junction had 8 bases not matched to a gene; V was cut back by 5 bases and J by 6 bases. In germline, CDR1 is MDHEN, CDR2 SYDVKM. The CDR3 sequence is 16 residues long.